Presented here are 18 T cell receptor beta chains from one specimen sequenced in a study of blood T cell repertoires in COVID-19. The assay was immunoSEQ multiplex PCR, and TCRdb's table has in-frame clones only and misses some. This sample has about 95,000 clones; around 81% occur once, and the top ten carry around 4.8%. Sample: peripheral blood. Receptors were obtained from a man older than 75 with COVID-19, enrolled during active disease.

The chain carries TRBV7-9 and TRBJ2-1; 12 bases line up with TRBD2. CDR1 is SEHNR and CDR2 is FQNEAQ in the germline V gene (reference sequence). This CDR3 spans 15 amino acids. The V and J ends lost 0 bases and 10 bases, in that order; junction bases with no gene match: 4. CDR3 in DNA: TGTGCCAGCAGCTTAGCCCTAGCGGGAGGGCGCGAGCAGTTCTTC. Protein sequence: CASSLALAGGREQFF.

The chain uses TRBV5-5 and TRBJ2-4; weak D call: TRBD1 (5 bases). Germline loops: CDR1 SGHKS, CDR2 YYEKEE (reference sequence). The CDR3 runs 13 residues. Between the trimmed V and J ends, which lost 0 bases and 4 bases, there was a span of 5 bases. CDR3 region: CASSLGQKNIQYF. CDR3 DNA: TGTGCCAGCAGCTTGGGACAGAAAAACATTCAGTACTTC.

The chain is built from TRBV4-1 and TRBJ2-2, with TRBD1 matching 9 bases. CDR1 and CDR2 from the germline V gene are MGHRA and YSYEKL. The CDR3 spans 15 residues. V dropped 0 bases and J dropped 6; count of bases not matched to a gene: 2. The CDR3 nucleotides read TGCGCCAGCAGCCAAGAGGGGACAGGGCCCGGGGAGCTGTTTTTT. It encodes CASSQEGTGPGELFF.

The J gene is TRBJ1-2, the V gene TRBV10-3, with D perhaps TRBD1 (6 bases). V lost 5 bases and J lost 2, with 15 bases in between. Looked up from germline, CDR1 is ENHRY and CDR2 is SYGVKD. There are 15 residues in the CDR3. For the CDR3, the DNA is TGTGCCATCAGTATTGAGCTGAGGGGGAACTATGGCTACACCTTC. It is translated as CAISIELRGNYGYTF.

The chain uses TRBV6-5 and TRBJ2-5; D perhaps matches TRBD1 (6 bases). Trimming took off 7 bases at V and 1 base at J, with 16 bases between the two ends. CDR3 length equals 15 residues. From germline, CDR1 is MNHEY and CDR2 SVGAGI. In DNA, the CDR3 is TGTGCCAGCAACCAGGACAGTGGGGTCCAAGAGACCCAGTACTTC. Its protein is CASNQDSGVQETQYF.

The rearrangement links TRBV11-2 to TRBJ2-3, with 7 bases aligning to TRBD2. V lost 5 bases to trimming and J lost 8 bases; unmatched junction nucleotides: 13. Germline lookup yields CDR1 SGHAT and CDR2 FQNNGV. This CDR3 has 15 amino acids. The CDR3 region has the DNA TGTGCCAGCAGCCCAGAAGGGGCAGGGAGGGCTACGCAGTATTTT. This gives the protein CASSPEGAGRATQYF.

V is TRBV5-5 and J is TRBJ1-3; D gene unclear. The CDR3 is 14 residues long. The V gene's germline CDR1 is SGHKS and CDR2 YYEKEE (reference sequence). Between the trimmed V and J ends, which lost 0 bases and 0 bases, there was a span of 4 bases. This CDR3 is CASSLVSSGNTIYF. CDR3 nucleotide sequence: TGTGCCAGCAGCTTGGTCAGCTCTGGAAACACCATATATTTT.

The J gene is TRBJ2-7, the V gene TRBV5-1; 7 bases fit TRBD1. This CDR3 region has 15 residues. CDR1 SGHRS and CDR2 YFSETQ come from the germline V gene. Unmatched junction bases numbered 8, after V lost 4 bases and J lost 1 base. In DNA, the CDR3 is TGCGCCAGCAGCCCGGGACAGCGCCTTTCCTACGAGCAGTACTTC. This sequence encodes CASSPGQRLSYEQYF.

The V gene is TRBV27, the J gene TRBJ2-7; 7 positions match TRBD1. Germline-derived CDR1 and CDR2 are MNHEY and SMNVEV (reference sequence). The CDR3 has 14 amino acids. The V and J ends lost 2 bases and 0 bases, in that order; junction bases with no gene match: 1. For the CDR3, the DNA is TGTGCCAGCAGTTTAGACAGGGTCTCCTACGAGCAGTACTTC. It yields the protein CASSLDRVSYEQYF.

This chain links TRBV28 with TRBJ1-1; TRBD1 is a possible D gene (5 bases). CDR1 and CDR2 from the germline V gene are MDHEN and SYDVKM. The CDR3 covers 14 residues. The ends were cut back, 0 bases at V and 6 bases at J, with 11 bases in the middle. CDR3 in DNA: TGTGCCAGCAGTTTATGGGGGCAAGTCGCTGAAGCTTTCTTT. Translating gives CASSLWGQVAEAFF.

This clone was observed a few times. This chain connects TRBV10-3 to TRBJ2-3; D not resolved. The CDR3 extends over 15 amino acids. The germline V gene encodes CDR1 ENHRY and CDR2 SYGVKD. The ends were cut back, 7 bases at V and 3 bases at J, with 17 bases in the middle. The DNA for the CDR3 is TGTGCCATCAATCCGACTGATAAGAATACAGATACGCAGTATTTT. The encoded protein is CAINPTDKNTDTQYF.

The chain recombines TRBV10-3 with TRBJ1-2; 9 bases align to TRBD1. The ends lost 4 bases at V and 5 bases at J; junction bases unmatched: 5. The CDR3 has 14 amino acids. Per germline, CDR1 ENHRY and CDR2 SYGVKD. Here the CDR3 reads CAISGGQGPYGYTF. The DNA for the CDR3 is TGTGCCATCAGTGGTGGACAGGGGCCGTATGGCTACACCTTC.

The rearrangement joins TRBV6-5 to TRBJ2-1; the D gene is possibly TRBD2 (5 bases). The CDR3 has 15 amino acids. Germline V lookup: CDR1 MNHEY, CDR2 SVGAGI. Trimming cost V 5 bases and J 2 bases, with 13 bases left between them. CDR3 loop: CASSQRSSPYNEQFF. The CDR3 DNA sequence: TGTGCCAGCAGTCAGCGCTCTAGCCCCTACAATGAGCAGTTCTTC.

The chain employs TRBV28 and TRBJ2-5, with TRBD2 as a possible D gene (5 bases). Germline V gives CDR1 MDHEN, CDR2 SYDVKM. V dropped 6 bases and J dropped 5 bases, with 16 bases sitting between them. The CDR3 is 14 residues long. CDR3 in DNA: TGTGCCAGCAGCCCAGGAGGTGGCCTGGAGACCCAGTACTTC. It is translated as CASSPGGGLETQYF.

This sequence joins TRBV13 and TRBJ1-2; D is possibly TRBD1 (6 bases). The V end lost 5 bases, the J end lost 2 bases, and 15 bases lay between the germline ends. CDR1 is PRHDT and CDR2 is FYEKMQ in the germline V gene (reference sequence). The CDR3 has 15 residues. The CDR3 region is CASSPRDTSNYGYTF. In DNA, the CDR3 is TGTGCCAGCAGCCCCCGGGACACCTCGAACTATGGCTACACCTTC.

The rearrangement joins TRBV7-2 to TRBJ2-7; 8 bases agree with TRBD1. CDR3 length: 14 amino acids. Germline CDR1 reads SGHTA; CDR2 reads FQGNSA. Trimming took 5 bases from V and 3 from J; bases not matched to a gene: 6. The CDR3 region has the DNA TGTGCCAGCAGCACCGGACAGGGATACTACGAGCAGTACTTC. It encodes CASSTGQGYYEQYF.

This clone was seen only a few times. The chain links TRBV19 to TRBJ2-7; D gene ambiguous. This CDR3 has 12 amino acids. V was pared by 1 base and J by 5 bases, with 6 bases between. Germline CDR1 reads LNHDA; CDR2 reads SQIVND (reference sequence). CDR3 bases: TGTGCCAGTAGTATAGGAGGCAACGAGCAGTACTTC. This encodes CASSIGGNEQYF.

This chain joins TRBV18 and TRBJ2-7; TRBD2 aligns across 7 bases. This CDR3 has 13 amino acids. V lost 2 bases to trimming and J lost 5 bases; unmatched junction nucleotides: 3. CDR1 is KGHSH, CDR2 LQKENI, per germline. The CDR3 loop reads CASSPSGRDEQYF. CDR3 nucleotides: TGTGCCAGCTCACCATCAGGGAGGGACGAGCAGTACTTC.